The 14 T cell receptor beta chains in this list originate from one sample, sequenced in a study of beta chain features in type 1 diabetes. Every isolated RNA sample was fully reverse transcribed, so sequencing captured expressed TCRB transcripts. Assay: immunoSEQ multiplex PCR; the TCRdb copy retains only in-frame clones and omits some. The repertoire holds 900,000 or so clones, with roughly 16% as singletons. Input material: naive CD4+ T cells from blood. The origin of the receptors is a woman in her late teens or twenties in good health.

This clone came up a few times. CDR3 in amino acids: CASSLLPTSGAYEQYF. The CDR3, as DNA: TGTGCCAGCAGCTTATTGCCCACTAGCGGGGCCTACGAGCAGTACTTC. V is TRBV7-9 and J is TRBJ2-7; 10 nucleotides align to TRBD2. Losses at the gene ends were 2 bases for V and 2 bases for J; bases not matched to a gene: 6. Germline assignment: CDR1 SEHNR and CDR2 FQNEAQ (reference sequence). This CDR3 comprises 16 residues.

This clone was seen more than once but under ten times. The chain couples TRBV7-2 to TRBJ1-2; D gene unclear. Germline CDR1 SGHTA, CDR2 FQGNSA. This CDR3 spans 16 amino acids. V was cut by 1 base and J by 2 bases, with 14 bases left in between. In DNA form, the CDR3 reads TGTGCCAGCAGCTTAGAGGCCTCCTCGATGAACTATGGCTACACCTTC. Translating it yields CASSLEASSMNYGYTF.

V gene TRBV7-9 combines with J gene TRBJ2-1; 8 positions match TRBD1. Germline V lookup: CDR1 SEHNR, CDR2 FQNEAQ (reference sequence). The CDR3 covers 15 residues. J was trimmed by 8 bases and V by 8 bases; bases with no gene match: 14. In DNA form, the CDR3 reads TGTGCCAGCGAAATCGGACAGGGTATCTCATATGAGCAGTTCTTC. It translates to CASEIGQGISYEQFF.

In its sample, this clone was seen a few times. The chain is built from TRBV7-9 and TRBJ2-7; TRBD2 agrees at 8 bases. V lost 5 bases and J lost 2; bases outside the gene matches: 5. The germline V gene encodes CDR1 SEHNR and CDR2 FQNEAQ (reference sequence). The CDR3 consists of 14 residues. The CDR3 here is CASSQSGSAYEQYF. The CDR3 DNA is TGTGCCAGCAGCCAAAGCGGGAGCGCCTACGAGCAGTACTTC. The full variable domain, rest sourced from reference TRBV7-9 and TRBJ2-7, is DTGVSQNPRHKITKRGQNVTFRCDPISEHNRLYWYRQTLGQGPEFLTYFQNEAQLEKSRLLSDRFSAERPKGSFSTLEIQRTEQGDSAMYLCASSQSGSAYEQYFGPGTRLTVT.

Of note for this clone: Distinct nucleotide sequences in the sample also encode this CDR3. The J gene is TRBJ2-7, the V gene TRBV18, with 9 bases identical to TRBD2. Germline CDR1 is KGHSH and CDR2 is LQKENI. This CDR3 has 14 amino acids. V shed 3 bases and J 1 base; nucleotides not matched to a gene: 1. The CDR3 reads CASSPAGGSYEQYF. CDR3 nucleotide sequence: TGTGCCAGCTCACCGGCGGGGGGGTCCTACGAGCAGTACTTC.

This clone appeared many times. This sequence joins TRBV7-9 and TRBJ2-2; D gene ambiguous. The V gene's germline CDR1 is SEHNR and CDR2 FQNEAQ (reference sequence). This CDR3 is 10 amino acids long. V lost 7 bases and J lost 6, with 3 bases in between. CDR3 in DNA: TGTGCCAGCAATGCCGGGGAGCTGTTTTTT. Its protein product is CASNAGELFF.

This clone was picked up a small number of times. The CDR3 region has the DNA TGTGCCAGCTCACCAGCGGCAGGTCTTGACAATGAGCAGTTCTTC. This translates into CASSPAAGLDNEQFF. This chain joins TRBV18 and TRBJ2-1; the D is unclear. CDR3 length equals 15 residues. Per the germline V gene, CDR1 is KGHSH and CDR2 is LQKENI. Trimming stripped 2 bases from V and 5 bases from J, with 13 bases between.

About this clone: Other nucleotide sequences in the sample specify the same CDR3. J is TRBJ2-3 and V is TRBV6-5; 13 nucleotides align to TRBD2. Germline V gene data show CDR1 as MNHEY and CDR2 as SVGAGI. The CDR3 is 16 amino acids. The V and J ends lost 0 bases and 6 bases, in that order; junction bases with no gene match: 3. CDR3 in DNA: TGTGCCAGCAGTTACTCAGGACTAGCGGGAGCGGATACGCAGTATTTT. Translation: CASSYSGLAGADTQYF.

J is TRBJ2-1 and V is TRBV7-2; D remains ambiguous. From germline, CDR1 is SGHTA and CDR2 FQGNSA. This CDR3 has 15 residues. V dropped 1 base and J dropped 5 bases, with 12 bases sitting between them. The CDR3 nucleotides are TGTGCCAGCAGCTTAGGCCAGGCAGAAAACAATGAGCAGTTCTTC. Translated: CASSLGQAENNEQFF.

V and J are TRBV5-6 and TRBJ2-2; TRBD2 matches 7 bases. Germline CDR1 is SGHDT and CDR2 is YYEEEE. This CDR3 spans 17 amino acids. The ends lost 2 bases at V and 5 bases at J; junction bases unmatched: 12. Here the CDR3 reads CASSFGSGFLQTGELFF. The CDR3 coding sequence is TGTGCCAGCAGCTTCGGTAGCGGGTTTCTTCAGACCGGGGAGCTGTTTTTT.

This clone has only one observation. The chain combines TRBV11-2 with TRBJ1-5, with a weak D call TRBD1 (6 bases). The CDR3 has 14 amino acids. Looked up from germline, CDR1 is SGHAT and CDR2 is FQNNGV. V lost 4 bases and J 4 bases, leaving 11 bases between the germline ends. The chain's CDR3 is CASSYGTTNQPQHF. DNA for the CDR3: TGTGCCAGCAGCTACGGGACAACAAATCAGCCCCAGCATTTT.

This clone was detected a few times. The chain joins TRBV6-5 to TRBJ2-1; perhaps TRBD2 as D (6 bases). Trimming cost V 2 bases and J 7 bases, with 12 bases left between them. The germline V gene has CDR1 MNHEY and CDR2 SVGAGI. CDR3 length: 14 amino acids. The CDR3 spells CASSYQDYSNEQFF. The CDR3 bases are TGTGCCAGCAGTTACCAGGACTACTCAAATGAGCAGTTCTTC.

In DNA form, the CDR3 reads TGTGCCAGCAGTTCCTACAGGGGGCGTACAGATACGCAGTATTTT. It yields the protein CASSSYRGRTDTQYF. The genes are TRBV28 and TRBJ2-3, with TRBD1 identical over 9 bases. V lost 4 bases, J lost 3 bases, and 5 bases stayed unmatched. CDR1 MDHEN and CDR2 SYDVKM come from the germline V gene. This CDR3 spans 15 amino acids.

The V gene is TRBV6-5, the J gene TRBJ2-3, with D tentatively TRBD2 (5 bases). Germline-derived CDR1 and CDR2 are MNHEY and SVGAGI. This CDR3 has 15 amino acids. V gave up 10 bases and J gave up 4 bases, with 21 bases separating them. CDR3 amino acids: CATQRLTVPPDTQYF. The CDR3 DNA follows: TGTGCCACGCAGCGACTAACCGTTCCCCCAGATACGCAGTATTTT.